This T cell receptor beta chain came from a study of Tregs in tolerant kidney transplant recipients. Broader study findings: Changing PCR primers prevented nucleotide comparison between some patients' samples. This study did not directly address biological reproducibility.

The germline V gene has CDR1 MNHNS and CDR2 SASEGT. The CDR3 is 18 residues long. V lost 4 bases and J lost 1; bases outside the gene matches: 5. The nonmyeloablative bone marrow transplants came from related graft donors, with transient mixed chimerism. Thawed PBMCs were FACS-sorted into unstimulated CD4+CD25+CD127- regulatory T cells, CD4+CD25- non-regulatory cells, CD4 and CD8 cells. As concerns this clone: Its target is not known.

The data were produced by immunoSEQ multiplex PCR, yet TCRdb's version contains in-frame clones alone and is incomplete. The sample contains about 81,000 clones, roughly nine tenths of which appear only once. Source: CD4+ T cells from blood (PBMCs), taken 24 months after the transplant. The chain recombines TRBV6-1 with TRBJ2-6; 12 nucleotides line up with TRBD1. The sequence derives from a human patient who received a combined kidney and bone marrow transplant. The graft donor may have contributed some T cells. DNA of the CDR3: TGTGCCAGCAGTGGACGGGACAGGGGGCAATCTGGGGCCAACGTCCTGACTTTC. Encoded protein: CASSGRDRGQSGANVLTF.